Listed below are T cell receptor beta chains from one sample, sequenced in a study of T-cell reconstitution after alpha-beta-depleted transplantation in children. TCRdb re-called the PCR reads through MiXCR, storing one row per CDR3 protein. Seen here are 500,000 or so distinct CDR3 sequences, 30% to 35% observed once, and the top ten hold 2% to 2.5%. This material consisted of PBMCs from the stem cell graft donor, taken from the stem cell graft. These receptors were taken from a human donor who donated a stem cell graft to a child with aplastic anemia. CDR3s include the opening cysteine and the closing phenylalanine or tryptophan. Each record gives: D gene, V gene, J gene, CDR3 protein. A D gene is named only where the DNA matches it firmly.

d_call: NA
v_call: TRBV11-2
j_call: TRBJ2-1
cdr3_aa: CASSLDTGYNEQFF

d_call: TRBD1
v_call: TRBV5-1
j_call: TRBJ2-5
cdr3_aa: CASSFTGEAETQYF

d_call: NA
v_call: TRBV12-3/TRBV12-4
j_call: TRBJ1-5
cdr3_aa: CASSLSAGSQPQHF

d_call: NA
v_call: TRBV27
j_call: TRBJ2-1
cdr3_aa: CASSSGVIGNEQFF

d_call: NA
v_call: TRBV7-2
j_call: TRBJ1-2
cdr3_aa: CASSLAGDGSYGYTF

d_call: NA
v_call: TRBV18
j_call: TRBJ2-7
cdr3_aa: CASSPPMQGTYEQYF

d_call: NA
v_call: TRBV20-1
j_call: TRBJ2-5
cdr3_aa: CSAGPGGVLQETQYF

d_call: TRBD1
v_call: TRBV10-3
j_call: TRBJ1-5
cdr3_aa: CAIKGTEGDSNQPQHF

d_call: NA
v_call: TRBV28
j_call: TRBJ2-7
cdr3_aa: CASSPTLPGVYEQYF

d_call: NA
v_call: TRBV5-5
j_call: TRBJ1-5
cdr3_aa: CASSLNRDQPQHF

d_call: TRBD2
v_call: TRBV18
j_call: TRBJ2-2
cdr3_aa: CASSLGLAESITGELFF

d_call: NA
v_call: TRBV6-2/TRBV6-3
j_call: TRBJ2-7
cdr3_aa: CASRMGFGTYEQYF

d_call: NA
v_call: TRBV7-2
j_call: TRBJ2-7
cdr3_aa: CASSLAGENSEQYF

d_call: NA
v_call: TRBV29-1
j_call: TRBJ2-3
cdr3_aa: CSVEDQGTDTQYF

d_call: TRBD2
v_call: TRBV5-1
j_call: TRBJ2-3
cdr3_aa: CASSLDGLAGTDTQYF

d_call: NA
v_call: TRBV7-9
j_call: TRBJ1-1
cdr3_aa: CASSPFTENTEAFF

d_call: NA
v_call: TRBV7-3
j_call: TRBJ1-6
cdr3_aa: CASIRVADPYNSPLHF

d_call: NA
v_call: TRBV18
j_call: TRBJ1-1
cdr3_aa: CASSPELNTEAFF

d_call: TRBD1
v_call: TRBV5-6
j_call: TRBJ2-1
cdr3_aa: CASSFRQGRVNEQFF

d_call: NA
v_call: TRBV12-3/TRBV12-4
j_call: TRBJ1-5
cdr3_aa: CASSFQGLGQPQHF

d_call: TRBD2
v_call: TRBV5-1
j_call: TRBJ2-1
cdr3_aa: CASSWERGEQFF

d_call: NA
v_call: TRBV29-1
j_call: TRBJ2-1
cdr3_aa: CSVVPRGKRLFF

d_call: NA
v_call: TRBV7-2
j_call: TRBJ2-2
cdr3_aa: CASSHPGPRRGELFF

d_call: TRBD2
v_call: TRBV18
j_call: TRBJ2-1
cdr3_aa: CASSPGGLAGVDEQFF

d_call: NA
v_call: TRBV11-2
j_call: TRBJ2-3
cdr3_aa: CASSLGLGSRDKDTQYF

d_call: TRBD1
v_call: TRBV12-3/TRBV12-4
j_call: TRBJ2-7
cdr3_aa: CASSFPGQGTYEQYF

d_call: NA
v_call: TRBV19
j_call: TRBJ2-1
cdr3_aa: CASSIVASSTYNEQFF

d_call: NA
v_call: TRBV20-1
j_call: TRBJ2-1
cdr3_aa: CSASPRVRHEQFF

d_call: NA
v_call: TRBV27
j_call: TRBJ2-7
cdr3_aa: CASSFGTNSYEQYF

d_call: NA
v_call: TRBV20-1
j_call: TRBJ2-3
cdr3_aa: CSAPVGGTTDTQYF

d_call: NA
v_call: TRBV15
j_call: TRBJ1-5
cdr3_aa: CATSIGGGQPQHF

d_call: NA
v_call: TRBV12-3/TRBV12-4
j_call: TRBJ2-3
cdr3_aa: CASTFPGGARTDTQYF

d_call: TRBD1
v_call: TRBV7-3
j_call: TRBJ2-3
cdr3_aa: CASSLNPGQGVQDTQYF

d_call: TRBD2
v_call: TRBV20-1
j_call: TRBJ2-3
cdr3_aa: CSALPSAGGRTDTQYF

d_call: NA
v_call: TRBV5-6
j_call: TRBJ1-2
cdr3_aa: CASSLTMGHTPDNYGYTF

d_call: NA
v_call: TRBV21-1
j_call: TRBJ1-2
cdr3_aa: CASRRGQNSNYGYTF